A single sample gave rise to the 26 T cell receptor beta chains below, sequenced in a study of blood T cell repertoires in COVID-19. Clones were read by immunoSEQ multiplex PCR, and TCRdb kept only the in-frame ones, dropping some. The table shows fewer than 250,000 clones, with around 82% occurring only once. The sample taken for sequencing was PBMCs or T cells enriched from blood (not recorded which). Source of these receptors: a woman aged 35 to 49 who had been exposed to COVID-19.

V usage is TRBV7-9 and J usage is TRBJ2-2, with 8 bases aligning to TRBD1. V trimming: 5 bases; J trimming: 2 bases; junction bases outside the gene matches: 7. This CDR3 is 16 amino acids long. From germline, CDR1 is SEHNR and CDR2 FQNEAQ (reference sequence). DNA of the CDR3: TGTGCCAGCAGCCTGACTGGGACAGGAAACACCGGGGAGCTGTTTTTT. This encodes CASSLTGTGNTGELFF.

The rearrangement joins TRBV18 to TRBJ2-2, with 9 bases that match TRBD1. The V gene end was trimmed by 0 bases and the J gene end by 7 bases; junction bases not matched to a gene: 6. This CDR3 has 16 residues. Germline CDR1 KGHSH, CDR2 LQKENI. The DNA of the CDR3 is TGTGCCAGCTCACCACCGGGACAGGGAACGGGCGGGGAGCTGTTTTTT. Its protein product is CASSPPGQGTGGELFF.

This clone has only one observation. This sequence joins TRBV9 and TRBJ2-5, with 7 bases that match TRBD2. Germline V gene sequence: CDR1 SGDLS, CDR2 YYNGEE. The CDR3 consists of 14 residues. Germline trimming cut 3 bases from V and 5 bases from J; bases unmatched to any gene: 7. As DNA, the CDR3 is TGTGCCAGCAGCGCAAGGTGGGAGGGGGAGACCCAGTACTTC. Amino acids: CASSARWEGETQYF.

The V and J genes are TRBV28 and TRBJ2-3, with TRBD2 as a possible D gene (5 bases). This CDR3 has 14 residues. V dropped 2 bases and J dropped 4 bases, with 10 bases sitting between them. From germline, CDR1 is MDHEN and CDR2 SYDVKM. CDR3 sequence (DNA): TGTGCCAGCAGTTTAGACCGCGGGCCAGATACGCAGTATTTT. Its protein is CASSLDRGPDTQYF.

The chain joins TRBV5-1 to TRBJ2-7; 7 positions match TRBD1. The CDR3 is 15 amino acids. Germline V gives CDR1 SGHRS, CDR2 YFSETQ. V dropped 0 bases and J dropped 3; count of bases not matched to a gene: 6. The DNA of the CDR3 is TGCGCCAGCAGCTTGGAGGCAGGGGGAATCTACGAGCAGTACTTC. Its protein product is CASSLEAGGIYEQYF.

The rearrangement joins TRBV11-2 to TRBJ2-5; 13 bases map to TRBD2. The trim removed 2 bases at V and 2 bases at J, leaving 2 bases unmatched. The CDR3 consists of 16 residues. The germline V gene has CDR1 SGHAT and CDR2 FQNNGV. As DNA, the CDR3 is TGTGCCAGCAGCTTACGACTAGCGGGGGGACAAGAGACCCAGTACTTC. Amino acids: CASSLRLAGGQETQYF.

This chain connects TRBV19 to TRBJ1-1; 9 bases match TRBD1. Germline trimming cut 5 bases from V and 3 bases from J; bases unmatched to any gene: 7. The CDR3 is 15 residues long. CDR1 LNHDA and CDR2 SQIVND come from the germline V gene (reference sequence). The CDR3 DNA reads TGTGCCAGTAGTTCGGACAGGGGCGTACACACTGAAGCTTTCTTT. It specifies CASSSDRGVHTEAFF. The whole variable domain, filled in from reference TRBV19 and TRBJ1-1, reads DGGITQSPKYLFRKEGQNVTLSCEQNLNHDAMYWYRQDPGQGLRLIYYSQIVNDFQKGDIAEGYSVSREKKESFPLTVTSAQKNPTAFYLCASSSDRGVHTEAFFGQGTRLTVV.

V usage is TRBV6-5 and J usage is TRBJ2-1; no definite D call. The CDR3 covers 12 residues. CDR1 is MNHEY and CDR2 is SVGAGI in the germline V gene. V was trimmed by 5 bases and J by 7 bases, leaving 9 bases between them. The CDR3 DNA sequence: TGTGCCAGCAGTCCCACATGGAATGAGCAGTTCTTC. It yields the protein CASSPTWNEQFF.

The CDR3 nucleotides are TGCAGTGCTAGTAGAGGACAGTCTTTTTCTAGCAATCAGCCCCAGCATTTT. Translated, it gives CSASRGQSFSSNQPQHF. This chain uses TRBV20-1 with TRBJ1-5; a weak D match, TRBD1 (6 bases). Germline CDR1 and CDR2: DFQATT and SNEGSKA (reference sequence). Trimming stripped 3 bases from V and 0 bases from J, with 18 bases between. CDR3 length equals 17 residues.

The chain has TRBV6-5 and TRBJ2-4, with 7 positions matching TRBD1. The CDR3 has 14 residues. Trimming removed 4 bases from V and 7 bases from J; junction bases left unmatched: 7. CDR1 is MNHEY, CDR2 SVGAGI, per germline. CDR3 protein: CASSSRDRGNIQYF. In DNA, the CDR3 is TGTGCCAGCAGTTCAAGGGACAGAGGGAACATTCAGTACTTC.

This clone was found a few times. The rearrangement uses TRBV7-9 and TRBJ1-5; maybe TRBD1 (6 bases). Germline V gives CDR1 SEHNR, CDR2 FQNEAQ (reference sequence). The CDR3 contains 14 residues. V was shortened by 4 bases and J by 7 bases, with 14 bases between the two germline ends. This chain's CDR3 is CASSYEQGGQPQHF. In DNA form, the CDR3 reads TGTGCCAGCAGCTACGAACAGGGCGGCCAGCCCCAGCATTTT. Supplemented by reference TRBV7-9 and TRBJ1-5, the full variable domain reads DTGVSQNPRHKITKRGQNVTFRCDPISEHNRLYWYRQTLGQGPEFLTYFQNEAQLEKSRLLSDRFSAERPKGSFSTLEIQRTEQGDSAMYLCASSYEQGGQPQHFGDGTRLSIL.

This chain connects TRBV4-1 to TRBJ1-2, with a possible D match to TRBD1 (6 bases). Germline CDR1 and CDR2: MGHRA and YSYEKL. CDR3 size: 16 residues. The V end was cut by 4 bases, the J end by 8 bases, with 23 bases between. Here the CDR3 DNA reads TGCGCCAGCAGCCCCTATGACAGGCTGGGATCGGAAGGCTACACCTTC. Amino acids: CASSPYDRLGSEGYTF.

This chain joins TRBV21-1 and TRBJ1-5; the table's TRBD1 call for D was not verified on the DNA. TRBV21-1 counts as a pseudogene. The length of the CDR3 is 17 residues. Here the CDR3 reads CASSCGALRQENQPQHF. The CDR3 bases are TGTGCCAGCAGTTGTGGGGCCCTGAGACAGGAAAATCAGCCCCAGCATTTT.

This clone occurred a few times. The chain is built from TRBV6-1 and TRBJ1-2; 12 bases match TRBD1. Looked up from germline, CDR1 is MNHNS and CDR2 is SASEGT. V trimming: 0 bases; J trimming: 8 bases; junction bases outside the gene matches: 7. The CDR3 totals 16 residues. The CDR3 nucleotides are TGTGCCAGCAGTGAAGCCGGGACAGGGGGCGCCTCGGGCTACACCTTC. Translation: CASSEAGTGGASGYTF.

The V gene is TRBV2, the J gene TRBJ2-3; TRBD2 matches at 9 bases. With V trimmed by 2 bases and J by 2 bases, 11 bases remained unmatched. The CDR3 runs 18 residues. Germline assignment: CDR1 SNHLY and CDR2 FYNNEI. CDR3 in amino acids: CASSERRTAGGLTDTQYF. In DNA, the CDR3 is TGTGCCAGCAGTGAAAGGCGAACAGCGGGGGGACTCACAGATACGCAGTATTTT.

The gene calls are TRBV9 and TRBJ1-1; D is uncertain. The V and J ends lost 3 bases and 0 bases respectively, with 6 bases between them. The CDR3 runs 13 residues. Germline loops: CDR1 SGDLS, CDR2 YYNGEE. The CDR3 nucleotides read TGTGCCAGCAGCGCAAACATGAACACTGAAGCTTTCTTT. Its protein product is CASSANMNTEAFF.

The chain combines TRBV10-3 with TRBJ1-1, with 9 bases lining up with TRBD1. The V gene's germline CDR1 is ENHRY and CDR2 SYGVKD. Trimming took 10 bases from V and 2 from J; bases not matched to a gene: 5. There are 13 residues in the CDR3. CDR3 nucleotide sequence: TGTGCCACCTTGACAGGGGGAAACACTGAAGCTTTCTTT. It translates to CATLTGGNTEAFF.

The rearrangement links TRBV28 to TRBJ1-1; 10 bases align to TRBD1. The CDR3 has 13 amino acids. With V trimmed by 5 bases and J by 10 bases, 7 bases remained unmatched. CDR1 is MDHEN, CDR2 SYDVKM, per germline. The CDR3 spells CASSPRDRGGAFF. CDR3 bases: TGTGCCAGCAGTCCCCGGGACAGGGGTGGAGCTTTCTTT.

The rearrangement links TRBV10-3 to TRBJ2-7, with TRBD1 matching 8 bases. After removal of 10 bases from V and 5 bases from J, the junction contained 13 bases not matched to a gene. The CDR3 spans 14 residues. Per the germline V gene, CDR1 is ENHRY and CDR2 is SYGVKD. The CDR3: CATNSGQGVDEQYF. The CDR3 nucleotides are TGTGCCACAAACAGCGGACAGGGAGTCGACGAGCAGTACTTC.

The table lists this clone with a count of one. This sequence joins TRBV19 and TRBJ2-1, with 9 bases matching TRBD2. V was clipped by 3 bases and J by 7 bases; unmatched bases: 7. The CDR3 extends over 15 amino acids. Germline values: CDR1 LNHDA, CDR2 SQIVND (reference sequence). The CDR3 DNA sequence: TGTGCCAGTAGTATCGCGGGGGGGCTTGGGAATGAGCAGTTCTTC. This gives the protein CASSIAGGLGNEQFF.

The rearrangement links TRBV7-2 to TRBJ2-5, with a possible D match to TRBD1 (6 bases). V lost 2 bases to trimming and J lost 1 base, with 11 bases between them. The CDR3 loop spans 15 amino acids. CDR1 SGHTA and CDR2 FQGNSA come from the germline V gene. This CDR3 is CASSLNPGAQETQYF. As DNA, the CDR3 is TGTGCCAGCAGCTTAAACCCAGGGGCCCAAGAGACCCAGTACTTC.

Remarks on this clone: The junction and the germline gene differ at one end; a read error may be behind it. V is TRBV7-7 and J is TRBJ2-1, with D perhaps matching TRBD2 (5 bases). Germline-derived CDR1 and CDR2 are SSHAT and FNYEAQ (reference sequence). The CDR3 sequence is 15 residues long. The CDR3 DNA is TGTGCTAGCAGCCAAACGGGGAGCTCCTACAATGAGCAGTTCTTC. Its translation is CASSQTGSSYNEQFF.

This chain uses TRBV7-3 with TRBJ2-1; tentatively, D is TRBD2 (7 bases). This CDR3 has 16 amino acids. Between the trimmed V and J ends, which lost 1 base and 4 bases, there was a span of 14 bases. In germline, CDR1 is SGHTA, CDR2 FQGTGA. CDR3 sequence: CASSLRAGAGYNEQFF. The CDR3 coding sequence is TGTGCCAGCAGCTTAAGGGCGGGGGCCGGGTACAATGAGCAGTTCTTC.

The V call is TRBV3-1 (or the pseudogene TRBV3-2), the J call TRBJ2-1; 7 bases map to TRBD2. Germline-derived CDR1 and CDR2 are LGHDT and YNNKEL (reference sequence). This CDR3 has 17 residues. V was pared by 4 bases and J by 0 bases, with 9 bases of the junction left unmatched. CDR3 in amino acids: CASSREGTISSYNEQFF. CDR3 DNA sequence: TGTGCCAGCAGCCGGGAGGGGACTATAAGCTCCTACAATGAGCAGTTCTTC.

V and J are TRBV5-1 and TRBJ2-5; 7 nucleotides align to TRBD2. Losses at the gene ends were 2 bases for V and 4 bases for J; bases not matched to a gene: 5. CDR1 SGHRS and CDR2 YFSETQ come from the germline V gene. The CDR3 extends over 14 amino acids. The CDR3 sequence: CASSFGLVGETQYF. The CDR3 DNA reads as TGCGCCAGCAGCTTCGGACTAGTGGGAGAGACCCAGTACTTC.

The rearrangement links TRBV11-1 to TRBJ2-2, with TRBD2 as a possible D gene (6 bases). V was pared by 6 bases and J by 6 bases, with 20 bases between. The CDR3 is 16 amino acids. Germline CDR1 and CDR2: SGHAT and FQDESV (reference sequence). The CDR3 loop reads CASRGGASDRAGELFF. For the CDR3, the DNA is TGTGCCAGCAGAGGAGGTGCTAGCGATCGCGCCGGGGAGCTGTTTTTT.